Reported below is one TCR beta chain. This clonotype came up a few times. What this receptor recognizes is not known. It has no much larger one-base neighbor in the sample; base qualities were not kept. This entry comes from a study of response to subunit inactivated influenza vaccine (dated by TCRdb to the late 2010s). In the study overall: To follow how T cells responded to a trivalent subunit inactivated influenza vaccine, the researchers relied on deep quantitative profiling of the T cell receptor repertoire. Study-level results and caveats: According to the authors, only a limited number of new T cells may be recruited by each seasonal influenza vaccination.

Library method: RT-PCR. The listed sequencing device is Illumina HiSeq 2500. In TCRdb, the public reads were trimmed at Q25 with fastp and aligned with MiXCR, with productive beta chains retained. Rows merge per CDR3 protein into single entries with the most common DNA and genes. The sample has about 170,000 distinct CDR3 sequences on record, about 12% of them singletons. Clones ranked in the top ten supply 25% to 30% of the sample. Clipping removes 6 bases from V and 4 bases from J, with 11 as the unmatched junction base count. CDR1 and CDR2, looked up from the germline V gene (reference sequence), are DFQATT and SNEGSKA. From the cysteine through the phenylalanine, the CDR3 covers 16 amino acids. Only the CDR3 DNA is retained, 48 bases long and in frame from the first base. This same sample was also part of a study on T cells expressing NK-cell markers. That second report states: TCR beta cDNA libraries were prepared using 5'RACE template switching, which introduced a universal primer site and unique molecular identifiers. Three sorted T-cell subsets (CD3+CD56+NKG2C+, CD3+CD56+NKG2C- and CD3+CD56-NKG2C+) from fewer than 10 donors had their TCR beta-chain repertoires profiled. Among the eight sequenced donors, only one was HCMV-seronegative, while the other seven were HCMV-seropositive. To restrict sorting to alphabetaTCR-expressing T cells, an anti-gammadeltaTCR antibody was added in several experiments. In roughly 6 donors, the dominant CD3+CD56+NKG2C+ clonotypes were among the top 10 CD8+ clonotypes and accounted for about 1.0-7.5% of CD8+ T cells. Those dominant clonotypes were again the most abundant among CD3+CD56-NKG2C+ cells in a handful of donors, at about 28.3-60.1%. Whether the expanded NKG2C-expressing T cell clones were specific for HCMV antigens remained unclear. The study sequenced eight donors, all healthy volunteers chosen at random: three men and five women. A commercial ELISA kit detecting HCMV-specific IgG in serum was used to determine HCMV serostatus. Ficoll density gradient centrifugation was used to isolate peripheral blood mononuclear cells from blood. Using Miltenyi isolation kits, CD4+ and CD8+ T cells were isolated from PBMC through magnetic immunoseparation. Synthesis of cDNA was primed from the TCR beta constant segment and was followed by two consecutive PCR amplification steps. Libraries were sequenced as 2 x 150 bp reads on Illumina HiSeq 2000/2500, MiSeq or NextSeq. MIGEC was used to demultiplex reads and group reads by UMI, and MiTCR was used to assemble and quantify clonotypes. To exclude erroneous sequences, any TCR cDNA sequence not supported by at least two reads was discarded. The tcR package was used for downstream repertoire analysis, and clonotypes were matched across fractions by CDR3 nucleotide sequence plus V segment. VDJmatch was used to annotate antigen specificity against VDJdb, with one amino acid substitution in CDR3 allowed.

Rearrangement joined TRBV20-1 to TRBJ2-7, with 14 middle bases fitting TRBD2. This receptor was obtained from a man over 45 who received an inactivated influenza vaccine. Donor details come from another sample of the same person, matched by shared clones. Here the sequenced sample was CD8+ T cells sorted from PBMCs, taken approximately 13 days after vaccination. The nucleotides read TGCAGTGCAACGGGACTAGCGGGAGCCGGATATTACGAGCAGTACTTC. The translation is CSATGLAGAGYYEQYF.